Listed below are T cell receptor beta chains from one sample, sequenced in a study of T cells in Graves' hyperthyroidism and ophthalmopathy. One entry per CDR3 protein, called by TCRdb with MiXCR from the multiplex PCR reads. The table records about 570,000 distinct CDR3 sequences, roughly 46% of them present only once. Sequenced material: peripheral blood or thyroid tissue (not recorded which). The receptors stem from an adult woman with Graves' disease, either hyperthyroidism or ophthalmopathy (not recorded which). CDR3s leave out the opening cysteine and the closing phenylalanine or tryptophan. Each record gives: V gene, J gene, CDR3 protein.

>TRBV28|TRBJ2-5
ASTLVASGRETQY
>TRBV7-2|TRBJ2-5
ASSPGDYGTQY
>TRBV7-2|TRBJ1-2
ASSRTRDRNYGYT
>TRBV25-1|TRBJ2-7
ASSGSGRSGYEQY
>TRBV29-1|TRBJ2-5
SVEGDMLETQY
>TRBV7-9|TRBJ2-7
ASSLPGTEQY
>TRBV9|TRBJ2-5
ASSVGLAGGPGRETQY
>TRBV24-1|TRBJ1-2
ATSEAGGYT
>TRBV13|TRBJ1-6
ASSPPVPGNSPLH
>TRBV7-8|TRBJ1-2
ASSQGTTYGYT
>TRBV27|TRBJ2-5
ASSRSTRLQETQY
>TRBV7-2|TRBJ1-1
ASSLMEGSVV
>TRBV5-1|TRBJ1-1
ASSSTGLNTEAF
>TRBV7-9|TRBJ2-7
ASRLAGAEGYEQY
>TRBV6-1|TRBJ1-2
ASSEAYLTDGYT
>TRBV10-3|TRBJ2-5
AIGRQGETQY
>TRBV4-1|TRBJ2-5
ASSQDRRGRPGETQY
>TRBV5-4|TRBJ2-2
ASSFRPGKNTGELF
>TRBV2|TRBJ2-2
ASRSSGRARTGELF
>TRBV20-1|TRBJ2-2
SASFWGGTGTNTGELF
>TRBV7-3|TRBJ1-5
ASSSRQGGVSSQPQH
>TRBV10-3|TRBJ2-7
AISEIGVYEQY
>TRBV5-1|TRBJ2-7
ASSLAQGGERGQY
>TRBV2|TRBJ1-4
ASRRAGGNEKLF
>TRBV7-3|TRBJ2-7
ASSVSGTGDYEQY
>TRBV20-1|TRBJ1-2
SASPGGSFYGYT
>TRBV20-1|TRBJ1-2
SARDITVGASYT
>TRBV10-3|TRBJ1-2
AISELQGKNYGYT
>TRBV29-1|TRBJ2-2
SVARDTLAGELF
>TRBV19|TRBJ1-5
ASSIPGFRQPQH
>TRBV3-1|TRBJ1-1
ASTNRGAYTEAF
>TRBV7-8|TRBJ1-5
ASSPHLGTGNQPQH
>TRBV15|TRBJ1-2
ATSRPGGLYGYT
>TRBV24-1|TRBJ2-6
ATSEAGTANTEA
>TRBV11-2|TRBJ2-1
ASSLQGKAYNEQF
>TRBV20-1|TRBJ1-2
SASEVYGYT
>TRBV7-2|TRBJ1-3
ASSLVATIY
>TRBV5-1|TRBJ2-1
ASANSGTAGNEQF
>TRBV7-2|TRBJ1-2
ASSLRTGALGINYGYT
>TRBV7-9|TRBJ2-5
ASSFTSGRGGLETQY
>TRBV9|TRBJ1-3
ASSTTGDRSSGNTIY
>TRBV5-1|TRBJ2-5
ASSPSRTASQETQY
>TRBV7-9|TRBJ2-2
ASSILAGGTGELF
>TRBV28|TRBJ2-6
ASTRRVAFSGANVLT
>TRBV7-9|TRBJ1-6
ASSSQATNSPLH
>TRBV9|TRBJ2-3
ASSVPRGTGTDTQY
>TRBV5-1|TRBJ2-7
ASSFTGGNGYEQY